Below, 18 T cell receptor beta chains from the same sample are listed, as sequenced in a study of control samples from healthy donors and cancer patients. The assay was immunoSEQ multiplex PCR, and TCRdb's table has in-frame clones only and misses some. The sample has 89,000 or so clones; around 87% are singletons. Sequenced input: blood. These receptors were taken from a man aged 50 to 60 in good health.

The chain recombines TRBV19 with TRBJ1-1; the D gene is possibly TRBD1 (6 bases). CDR1 is LNHDA and CDR2 is SQIVND in the germline V gene (reference sequence). The CDR3 contains 14 residues. Trimming left V 3 bases short and J 6 bases short, with 14 bases between. The CDR3 sequence is CASSIYQQGAEAFF. CDR3 nucleotides: TGTGCCAGTAGTATCTATCAACAGGGAGCTGAAGCTTTCTTT.

This clone has more than one count but fewer than ten. The J gene is TRBJ2-6, the V gene TRBV23-1, with TRBD1 matching 8 bases. TRBV23-1 is given ORF status, its function remaining uncertain. CDR3 length equals 13 residues. For the CDR3, the DNA is TGCGACAGGGGGAACTCTGGGGCCAACGTCCTGACTTTC. The encoded protein is CDRGNSGANVLTF.

This chain connects TRBV5-4 to TRBJ1-6; no clear D. Germline V lookup: CDR1 SGHNT, CDR2 YYREEE (reference sequence). The CDR3 has 8 amino acids. V lost 3 bases to trimming and J lost 14 bases, with 0 bases between them. CDR3 sequence: CASSSLHF. CDR3 nucleotides: TGTGCCAGCAGCTCCCTCCACTTT.

The table lists this clone with a count of one. The rearrangement joins TRBV2 to TRBJ1-1, with D unresolved. Deletions cut 9 bases from V and 1 base from J, with 15 bases between. The CDR3 has 14 residues. Germline V gene sequence: CDR1 SNHLY, CDR2 FYNNEI. CDR3 loop: CASSLGRGNTEAFF. In DNA, the CDR3 is TGTGCCAGTTCACTTGGAAGAGGGAACACTGAAGCTTTCTTT.

This clone was picked up one time. The chain combines TRBV6-5 with TRBJ2-6; D gene unclear. The CDR3 runs 14 residues. CDR1 MNHEY and CDR2 SVGAGI come from the germline V gene. V lost 9 bases and J 0 bases, leaving 9 bases between the germline ends. The CDR3 sequence: CASTTPSGANVLTF. In DNA form, the CDR3 reads TGTGCCAGTACCACACCCTCTGGGGCCAACGTCCTGACTTTC.

V is TRBV19 and J is TRBJ1-5; no clear D. V was trimmed by 10 bases and J by 3 bases, leaving 13 bases between them. Germline lookup yields CDR1 LNHDA and CDR2 SQIVND (reference sequence). The CDR3 covers 13 residues. CDR3 amino acids: CATSLGFNQPQHF. In nucleotides, the CDR3 is TGTGCCACCTCACTAGGTTTCAATCAGCCCCAGCATTTT.

V usage is TRBV6-2 or TRBV6-3 and J usage is TRBJ2-3; D is unclear. V was clipped by 4 bases and J by 2 bases, with 10 bases between them. Germline V lookup: CDR1 MNHEY, CDR2 SVGEGT. The CDR3 length is 14 residues. The CDR3 coding sequence is TGTGCCAGCAGTTCCCGACGAGACACAGATACGCAGTATTTT. Translation: CASSSRRDTDTQYF.

This sequence joins TRBV5-1 and TRBJ1-2; D call uncertain. The CDR3 sequence is 14 residues long. V was shortened by 4 bases and J by 1 base, with 11 bases between the two germline ends. The germline V gene encodes CDR1 SGHRS and CDR2 YFSETQ. The CDR3: CASSVSSSNYGYTF. The CDR3 DNA reads TGCGCCAGCAGCGTATCTAGTAGTAACTATGGCTACACCTTC. The whole variable domain, filled in from reference TRBV5-1 and TRBJ1-2, reads KAGVTQTPRYLIKTRGQQVTLSCSPISGHRSVSWYQQTPGQGLQFLFEYFSETQRNKGNFPGRFSGRQFSNSRSEMNVSTLELGDSALYLCASSVSSSNYGYTFGSGTRLTVV.

This chain uses TRBV6-6 with TRBJ2-1; D is perhaps TRBD2 (6 bases). This CDR3 contains 16 residues. Germline-derived CDR1 and CDR2 are MNHNY and SVGAGI (reference sequence). Between the trimmed V and J ends, which lost 6 bases and 4 bases, there was a span of 19 bases. CDR3: CASRDPGLTVYNEQFF. The CDR3, as DNA: TGTGCCAGCAGGGACCCGGGACTGACCGTTTACAATGAGCAGTTCTTC.

The genes are TRBV7-8 and TRBJ1-2, with 8 nucleotides matching TRBD1. V shed 0 bases, J shed 0 bases, and the junction held 6 bases outside the gene matches. The CDR3 is made up of 17 amino acids. CDR1 is SGHVS, CDR2 FQNEAQ, per germline. CDR3 bases: TGTGCCAGCAGCTTAGCTGGACAGGGTAAGGCTAACTATGGCTACACCTTC. Protein sequence: CASSLAGQGKANYGYTF.

The CDR3 here is CASSALPRDTIYF. The CDR3 coding sequence is TGTGCCAGCAGCGCCCTCCCGAGGGACACCATATATTTT. The rearrangement joins TRBV9 to TRBJ1-3; unclear D gene. CDR3 length: 13 residues. In germline, CDR1 is SGDLS, CDR2 YYNGEE. Trimming left V 3 bases short and J 8 bases short, with 12 bases between.

The J gene is TRBJ1-4, the V gene TRBV18; perhaps TRBD1 as D (6 bases). Trimming cost V 2 bases and J 8 bases, with 15 bases left between them. Germline-derived CDR1 and CDR2 are KGHSH and LQKENI. This CDR3 comprises 15 residues. The CDR3 sequence is CASSPSGGLREKLFF. CDR3 coding DNA: TGTGCCAGCTCACCATCCGGGGGGCTGAGGGAAAAACTGTTTTTT.

This clone was seen only once. The rearrangement links TRBV4-3 to TRBJ1-2; no firm D call. The CDR3 contains 15 residues. Germline CDR1 LGHNA, CDR2 YSLEER. V was cut by 4 bases and J by 3 bases, with 15 bases left in between. The CDR3 reads CASSPSRHWDYGYTF. CDR3 bases: TGCGCCAGCAGCCCAAGCAGGCACTGGGACTATGGCTACACCTTC.

The chain is built from TRBV19 and TRBJ1-1; D is uncertain. Germline V gives CDR1 LNHDA, CDR2 SQIVND (reference sequence). The CDR3 spans 10 residues. V lost 5 bases, J lost 4 bases, and 2 bases lay in between. The CDR3 spells CASSATEAFF. In DNA, the CDR3 is TGTGCCAGTAGTGCCACTGAAGCTTTCTTT.

The rearrangement uses TRBV9 and TRBJ2-7, with a tentative D call TRBD2 (5 bases). Germline CDR1 and CDR2: SGDLS and YYNGEE. This CDR3 comprises 11 residues. Trimming cost V 4 bases and J 7 bases, with 9 bases left between them. The CDR3 spells CASSPPGEQYF. The CDR3 nucleotides are TGTGCCAGCAGCCCCCCGGGAGAGCAGTACTTC.

This clone was observed once. The rearrangement joins TRBV7-3 to TRBJ1-1; no clear D. CDR1 and CDR2 from the germline V gene are SGHTA and FQGTGA. The CDR3 consists of 15 residues. The V end was cut by 5 bases, the J end by 3 bases, with 16 bases between. The CDR3 region is CASSLLQVKHTEAFF. The CDR3 nucleotides are TGTGCCAGCAGCCTCCTCCAGGTGAAGCACACTGAAGCTTTCTTT. Complete variable domain (other parts from reference TRBV7-3 and TRBJ1-1): GAGVSQTPSNKVTEKGKYVELRCDPISGHTALYWYRQSLGQGPEFLIYFQGTGAADDSGLPNDRFFAVRPEGSVSTLKIQRTERGDSAVYLCASSLLQVKHTEAFFGQGTRLTVV.

This clone came up once. DNA of the CDR3: TGCAGTGCTAGTGGATCCCAGCGGAAGGCGGGGAATGAGCAGTTCTTC. It codes for CSASGSQRKAGNEQFF. The gene calls are TRBV20-1 and TRBJ2-1; TRBD2 is a possible D gene (6 bases). Germline CDR1 is DFQATT and CDR2 is SNEGSKA (reference sequence). V was shortened by 3 bases and J by 7 bases, with 22 bases between the two germline ends. The CDR3 covers 16 residues.

The V and J genes are TRBV24-1 and TRBJ2-2; no firm D call. V lost 8 bases and J 4 bases, leaving 10 bases between the germline ends. Germline V gives CDR1 KGHDR, CDR2 SFDVKD. The CDR3 consists of 13 residues. The CDR3 here is CATKASSTGELFF. The CDR3, as DNA: TGTGCCACCAAGGCCAGCAGCACCGGGGAGCTGTTTTTT.